These 8 T cell receptor beta chains share one sample of origin, sequenced in a study of blood T cell repertoires in COVID-19. Sequenced by immunoSEQ multiplex PCR; TCRdb stores in-frame clones only, minus some. This sample has about 260,000 clones; about nine tenths occur once, and the top ten carry 0.85% to 0.95%. The source material was PBMCs or T cells enriched from blood (not recorded which). Every receptor here comes from a man aged 45-65 years who had been exposed to COVID-19.

V and J are TRBV28 and TRBJ2-5, with D tentatively TRBD1 (6 bases). Trimming took off 7 bases at V and 2 bases at J, with 14 bases between the two ends. Germline CDR1 reads MDHEN; CDR2 reads SYDVKM. The CDR3 loop spans 14 amino acids. The CDR3, as DNA: TGTGCCAGCACCAACTATCAGGGGCAAGAGACCCAGTACTTC. This codes for CASTNYQGQETQYF.

The genes are TRBV12-3 or TRBV12-4 and TRBJ1-1, with a possible D match to TRBD1 (6 bases). Deletions cut 3 bases from V and 4 bases from J, with 9 bases between. This CDR3 is built from 13 residues. CDR3 amino acids: CASSLGGGTEAFF. CDR3 in DNA: TGTGCCAGCAGTTTGGGAGGGGGCACTGAAGCTTTCTTT.

Here the CDR3 reads CASSPPVGQGDQETQYF. The CDR3 nucleotides read TGTGCCAGCTCACCACCGGTGGGACAGGGGGACCAAGAGACCCAGTACTTC. This sequence joins TRBV18 and TRBJ2-5, with 11 bases lining up with TRBD1. The germline V gene has CDR1 KGHSH and CDR2 LQKENI. V shed 0 bases, J shed 0 bases, and the junction held 3 bases outside the gene matches. This CDR3 has 17 residues.

This rearrangement joins TRBV27 to TRBJ1-6; D is uncertain. Germline CDR1 and CDR2: MNHEY and SMNVEV (reference sequence). The length of the CDR3 is 14 residues. The V and J ends lost 4 bases and 7 bases respectively, with 11 bases between them. As DNA, the CDR3 is TGTGCCAGCAGTTCTCCTAGGGAGAATTCACCCCTCCACTTT. Protein sequence: CASSSPRENSPLHF.

V and J are TRBV5-1 and TRBJ2-1; 10 bases match TRBD1. CDR3 length: 15 residues. Germline V gives CDR1 SGHRS, CDR2 YFSETQ. V lost 7 bases to trimming and J lost 5 bases; unmatched junction nucleotides: 9. The CDR3 loop reads CASRSSGTGDNEQFF. DNA for the CDR3: TGCGCCAGCCGGTCCTCCGGGACAGGGGACAATGAGCAGTTCTTC.

The chain's CDR3 is CASTYRGYADTQYF. DNA of the CDR3: TGTGCCAGCACATACAGGGGTTACGCAGATACGCAGTATTTT. The chain has TRBV5-8 and TRBJ2-3; 7 bases are shared with TRBD1. The V segment lost 6 bases and the J segment 4 bases; nucleotides outside the gene matches: 8. The CDR3 contains 14 residues. Per germline, CDR1 SGHTS and CDR2 YDEGEE.

The chain's CDR3 is CAISKTPDTGELFF. CDR3 DNA sequence: TGTGCCATCAGTAAAACTCCCGACACCGGGGAGCTGTTTTTT. This chain uses TRBV10-3 with TRBJ2-2; D gene unclear. With 5 bases removed from V and 3 bases from J, the gap between germline ends came to 10 bases. This CDR3 comprises 14 residues. The germline V gene encodes CDR1 ENHRY and CDR2 SYGVKD.

The chain has TRBV5-1 and TRBJ1-1, with D possibly TRBD1 on 6 matching bases. The V gene's germline CDR1 is SGHRS and CDR2 YFSETQ. The CDR3 sequence is 15 residues long. V gave up 0 bases and J gave up 0 bases, with 9 bases separating them. CDR3 residues: CASSLEGQMNTEAFF. The CDR3 bases are TGCGCCAGCAGCTTGGAAGGACAGATGAACACTGAAGCTTTCTTT.